Listed here is a single T cell receptor (beta chain). Its specificity is not known. The junction departs from germline at one end; a sequencing error may be responsible. The CDR3 sequence is 14 residues long. The germline gives CDR1 SGHDT, CDR2 YYEEEE. CDR3 and TCR beta VDJ profiling relied on genomic DNA as the template. TCRdb redid the calling of the reads with MiXCR, one entry per CDR3 protein. In the table there are about 190,000 distinct CDR3 sequences, approximately 48% of which are singletons. Whoever was chosen for sequencing had shown CD8+CD57+ cell expansion by flow cytometry. Each patient had severe acquired aplastic anemia. This sample was included in a study of CD8+CD57+ T cells in acquired aplastic anemia. Findings of the study overall: About 30 CD8+ CDR3 sequences occurred in both the patients and the controls.

The sequencing input was sorted CD4+, CD8+, or CD8+CD57+ T cells (not recorded which) from PBMCs. The chain is built from TRBV5-6 and TRBJ2-7; either TRBD1 or TRBD2 may supply D (5 bases each). The clonotype originates from a human donor with aplastic anemia. The CDR3 protein is CACSLLVGPFEQYF. CDR3 bases: TGTGCCTGCAGCCTTTTAGTGGGACCATTCGAGCAGTACTTC.